This T cell receptor beta chain was documented in a study of response to subunit inactivated influenza vaccine. This clonotype has ten or more counts. Its target is unknown. TCRdb processed the RT-PCR reads anew with MiXCR; each CDR3 protein has one entry. The sample lists 500,000 to 550,000 distinct CDR3 sequences, 7.6% occurring once. Study-wide results and limits: Each seasonal influenza vaccination recruits few new T cells, the authors suggested.

This receptor was obtained from a man in his fifties or sixties who received an inactivated influenza vaccine. The sequencing used PBMCs from blood, collected roughly 24 months after vaccination.

The chain's CDR3 is CASSPTSVQETQYF. CDR3 sequence (DNA): TGTGCCAGCAGCCCGACTAGCGTTCAAGAGACCCAGTACTTC. The genes are TRBV7-9 and TRBJ2-5; TRBD2 aligns across 8 bases. This CDR3 is 14 amino acids long. The germline V gene has CDR1 SEHNR and CDR2 FQNEAQ (reference sequence). Trimming removed 5 bases from V and 2 bases from J; junction bases left unmatched: 4.